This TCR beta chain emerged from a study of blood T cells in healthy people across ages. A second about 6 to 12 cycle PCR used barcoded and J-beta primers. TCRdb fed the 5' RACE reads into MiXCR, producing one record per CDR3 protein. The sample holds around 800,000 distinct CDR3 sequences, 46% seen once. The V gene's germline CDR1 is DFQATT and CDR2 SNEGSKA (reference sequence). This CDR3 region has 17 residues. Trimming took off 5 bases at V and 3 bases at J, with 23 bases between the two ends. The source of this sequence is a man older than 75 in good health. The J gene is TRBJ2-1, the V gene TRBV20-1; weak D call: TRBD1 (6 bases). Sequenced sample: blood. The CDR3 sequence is CSAGGNTGTNDYNEQFF. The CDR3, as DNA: TGCAGTGCTGGGGGAAATACCGGGACAAACGACTACAATGAGCAGTTCTTC.